A single sample is the source of the 23 T cell receptor beta chains below, sequenced in a study of T cells in Graves' hyperthyroidism and ophthalmopathy (dated by TCRdb to between 2017 and 2020). The library came from multiplex PCR. Sequencing used an Illumina HiSeq 2000. Amplification of TCR beta CDR3 regions was carried out from RNA transcripts. For the first round of RT-PCR on the TCR CDR3, the HTBI primer set was used together with the Qiagen OneStep RT-PCR kit. Using fastp trimming at Q25 and MiXCR clonotype assembly, TCRdb reanalyzed the public sequencing data and kept in-frame beta chains. CDR3 protein duplicates are merged, each entry listing the most common genes and DNA. The sample table records under 450,000 distinct CDR3 sequences; approximately 14% of these occur just once. Of the sample, roughly 13% is held by the ten largest clones. Source material: blood. These receptors all come from a woman under 30 with Graves' hyperthyroidism.

The chain couples TRBV19 to TRBJ2-2, with TRBD1 matching over 11 bases. Losses at the gene ends were 7 bases for V and 4 bases for J; bases not matched to a gene: 5. CDR1 LNHDA and CDR2 SQIVND come from the germline V gene (reference sequence). The CDR3 is made up of 15 amino acids. Here the CDR3 DNA reads TGTGCCAGTATTTGGACAGGGGGCCGCACCGGGGAGCTGTTTTTT. Translated: CASIWTGGRTGELFF.

Only a few counts were recorded for this clonotype. The V gene is TRBV9, the J gene TRBJ1-1, with D maybe TRBD1 (5 bases). The CDR3 consists of 13 residues. Germline V gives CDR1 SGDLS, CDR2 YYNGEE. V was shortened by 0 bases and J by 9 bases, with 12 bases between the two germline ends. This chain's CDR3 is CASSVGTLHKAFF. Here the CDR3 DNA reads TGTGCCAGCAGCGTAGGGACACTTCACAAAGCTTTCTTT.

This clonotype was observed a few times. The CDR3 here is CASSFRTTSYEQYF. Written as DNA, the CDR3 is TGTGCCAGCAGCTTTAGGACGACTTCCTACGAGCAGTACTTC. The rearrangement links TRBV7-9 to TRBJ2-7; D not certain. The CDR3 length is 14 residues. Germline V lookup: CDR1 SEHNR, CDR2 FQNEAQ (reference sequence). Trimming removed 3 bases at V and 1 base at J, with 10 bases between.

This clonotype was seen ten or more times. The gene calls are TRBV3-1 and TRBJ1-2, with D hard to call. Per germline, CDR1 LGHDT and CDR2 YNNKEL (reference sequence). Trimming stripped 5 bases from V and 8 bases from J, with 24 bases between. This CDR3 contains 16 residues. CDR3 nucleotide sequence: TGTGCCAGCAGCGGTCACTGGGAGGCCGGGCCGTGGGGCTACACCTTC. Protein: CASSGHWEAGPWGYTF.

This clonotype was found many times. The V and J genes are TRBV3-1 and TRBJ1-1; D is unresolved. CDR3 length: 13 residues. CDR1 and CDR2 from the germline V gene are LGHDT and YNNKEL (reference sequence). V was trimmed by 1 base and J by 1 base, leaving 4 bases between them. The CDR3 is CASSQVPNTEAFF. The CDR3 coding sequence is TGTGCCAGCAGCCAAGTCCCGAACACTGAAGCTTTCTTT.

The chain joins TRBV3-1 to TRBJ2-5, with D unresolved. Germline V gene data show CDR1 as LGHDT and CDR2 as YNNKEL (reference sequence). CDR3 length: 13 amino acids. Deletions cut 8 bases from V and 1 base from J, with 11 bases between. CDR3 sequence (DNA): TGTGCCAGCCAGCGCCTAGGCCAAGAGACCCAGTACTTC. Its translation is CASQRLGQETQYF.

This clonotype turned up a few times. J is TRBJ2-7 and V is TRBV5-1; D is unclear. CDR1 is SGHRS, CDR2 YFSETQ, per germline. This CDR3 has 13 amino acids. Trimming shortened V by 1 base and J by 2 bases, and 7 bases separated the two germline ends. CDR3 protein: CASSLLIAYEQYF. The CDR3 coding sequence is TGCGCCAGCAGCTTGCTGATAGCCTACGAGCAGTACTTC.

There are many counts of this clonotype. J is TRBJ2-1 and V is TRBV5-1; TRBD2 matches 8 bases. The CDR3 runs to 14 residues. CDR1 is SGHRS and CDR2 is YFSETQ in the germline V gene. V shed 3 bases and J 6 bases; nucleotides not matched to a gene: 5. CDR3 protein: CASSSTAGANEQFF. The CDR3, as DNA: TGCGCCAGCAGCTCCACAGCGGGAGCCAATGAGCAGTTCTTC.

The J gene is TRBJ1-2, the V gene TRBV9, with unresolved D. This CDR3 is 12 amino acids long. V was cut by 3 bases and J by 7 bases, with 10 bases left in between. Germline values: CDR1 SGDLS, CDR2 YYNGEE. In DNA, the CDR3 is TGTGCCAGCAGCGCCGGGTCGTTTGGCTACACCTTC. Translation gives CASSAGSFGYTF.

This clonotype has just a few counts. V gene TRBV9 combines with J gene TRBJ1-1, with D perhaps TRBD1 (6 bases). Germline assignment: CDR1 SGDLS and CDR2 YYNGEE. The V end was cut by 0 bases, the J end by 8 bases, with 14 bases between. This CDR3 is built from 14 residues. The CDR3 bases are TGTGCCAGCAGCGTAGAATTGGGCCAGGGGGAAGCTTTCTTT. It encodes CASSVELGQGEAFF.

This clonotype was counted many times. V and J are TRBV28 and TRBJ1-1, with D unclear. Germline values: CDR1 MDHEN, CDR2 SYDVKM. The V and J ends lost 10 bases and 1 base respectively, with 16 bases between them. This CDR3 is 14 amino acids long. The CDR3 coding sequence is TGTGCCATCAACGACCTCCCTGAGAACACTGAAGCTTTCTTT. It encodes CAINDLPENTEAFF.

In its sample, this clonotype was seen many times. This chain links TRBV5-7 with TRBJ2-7; D not certain. TRBV5-7 is an ORF for which the function is uncertain. The CDR3 spans 11 residues. Trimming removed 0 bases from V and 9 bases from J, with 7 bases in between. CDR3: CASSLGHGQYF. The CDR3 nucleotides are TGTGCCAGCAGCTTGGGACATGGGCAGTACTTC.

This clonotype occurred many times. J is TRBJ2-1 and V is TRBV12-3 or TRBV12-4, with TRBD2 matching over 13 bases. CDR3 size: 14 residues. The V and J ends lost 7 bases and 7 bases, in that order; junction bases with no gene match: 4. This CDR3 is CASITTSGRNEQFF. CDR3 coding DNA: TGTGCCAGCATAACGACTAGCGGGAGGAATGAGCAGTTCTTC.

This clonotype was counted at least ten times. This chain joins TRBV12-3 or TRBV12-4 and TRBJ1-5, with D possibly TRBD1 on 5 matching bases. V lost 3 bases to trimming and J lost 9 bases, with 18 bases between them. The CDR3 has 15 residues. CDR3 loop: CASSFVGLGTGPQHF. CDR3 sequence (DNA): TGTGCCAGCAGTTTTGTGGGACTGGGAACGGGGCCCCAGCATTTT.

This sequence joins TRBV2 and TRBJ2-2; a possible D gene is TRBD2 (6 bases). Germline values: CDR1 SNHLY, CDR2 FYNNEI. V was cut by 0 bases and J by 7 bases, with 9 bases left in between. The CDR3 sequence is 14 residues long. The CDR3 coding sequence is TGTGCCAGCAGTGAAGCGGAGGGGATCGGGGAGCTGTTTTTT. Its translation is CASSEAEGIGELFF.

The J gene is TRBJ2-1, the V gene TRBV12-3 or TRBV12-4; no reliable D call. This CDR3 has 15 residues. Between the trimmed V and J ends, which lost 5 bases and 0 bases, there was a span of 11 bases. CDR3 residues: CASSGRPDSYNEQFF. For the CDR3, the DNA is TGTGCCAGCAGTGGAAGACCCGACTCCTACAATGAGCAGTTCTTC.

J is TRBJ2-3 and V is TRBV10-2; 9 bases line up with TRBD1. Trimming at V came to 0 bases and at J to 2 bases, leaving 6 bases not matched to a gene. CDR1 and CDR2 from the germline V gene are WSHSY and SAAADI. The CDR3 contains 17 residues. The CDR3 DNA reads TGCGCCAGCAGTGAGTCGTTGGGACAGGGCCCCACAGATACGCAGTATTTT. Its protein is CASSESLGQGPTDTQYF.

In its sample, this clonotype was seen many times. The chain employs TRBV2 and TRBJ2-3; D is uncertain. V was trimmed by 5 bases and J by 2 bases, leaving 23 bases between them. Germline CDR1 SNHLY, CDR2 FYNNEI. The CDR3 covers 18 residues. This chain's CDR3 is CASSLEGLGIGPTDTQYF. The CDR3 coding sequence is TGTGCCAGCAGTCTAGAAGGGTTGGGGATAGGGCCCACAGATACGCAGTATTTT.

The sample holds many counts of this clonotype. The chain employs TRBV2 and TRBJ2-3; 10 nucleotides line up with TRBD2. The CDR3 runs to 15 residues. V trimming: 5 bases; J trimming: 3 bases; junction bases outside the gene matches: 5. Germline V gene data show CDR1 as SNHLY and CDR2 as FYNNEI. In DNA form, the CDR3 reads TGTGCCAGCAGTTTCCTAGCGGGAGTTACAGATACGCAGTATTTT. It yields the protein CASSFLAGVTDTQYF. The variable domain in full, completed from reference TRBV2 and TRBJ2-3, reads EPEVTQTPSHQVTQMGQEVILRCVPISNHLYFYWYRQILGQKVEFLVSFYNNEISEKSEIFDDQFSVERPDGSNFTLKIRSTKLEDSAMYFCASSFLAGVTDTQYFGPGTRLTVL.

This clonotype was seen many times. J is TRBJ1-5 and V is TRBV24-1; D gene uncertain. Trimming stripped 7 bases from V and 2 bases from J, with 11 bases between. The germline V gene has CDR1 KGHDR and CDR2 SFDVKD. This CDR3 has 14 amino acids. The CDR3 region is CATSSRMGNQPQHF. In nucleotides, the CDR3 is TGTGCCACCAGCTCAAGGATGGGCAATCAGCCCCAGCATTTT.

Many counts were recorded for this clonotype. The rearrangement links TRBV7-9 to TRBJ2-1, with D tentatively TRBD2 (6 bases). CDR3 length equals 16 residues. Trimming removed 5 bases at V and 5 bases at J, with 19 bases between. CDR1 is SEHNR, CDR2 FQNEAQ, per germline (reference sequence). The CDR3 sequence is CASSLVITGEDNEQFF. CDR3 sequence (DNA): TGTGCCAGCAGCCTTGTCATTACGGGAGAGGACAATGAGCAGTTCTTC. Based on the CDR3 plus reference TRBV7-9 and TRBJ2-1, the full variable domain is DTGVSQNPRHKITKRGQNVTFRCDPISEHNRLYWYRQTLGQGPEFLTYFQNEAQLEKSRLLSDRFSAERPKGSFSTLEIQRTEQGDSAMYLCASSLVITGEDNEQFFGPGTRLTVL.

Comment on this clonotype: This clone may be a read error of a much larger clone one base away. The chain's CDR3 is CASSDSAYEQYF. CDR3 nucleotides: TGTGCCAGCAGTGATTCCGCCTACGAGCAGTACTTC. The rearrangement uses TRBV28 and TRBJ2-7; D not resolved. This CDR3 comprises 12 residues. The V gene's germline CDR1 is MDHEN and CDR2 SYDVKM. Deletions cut 5 bases from V and 2 bases from J, with 7 bases between.

In this sample, this clonotype turned up a few times. The rearrangement joins TRBV6-1 to TRBJ1-2; 9 nucleotides line up with TRBD1. Germline loops: CDR1 MNHNS, CDR2 SASEGT. The CDR3 contains 13 residues. Trimming cost V 6 bases and J 6 bases; bases outside gene matches: 5. The CDR3 sequence: CASRTGTGNGYTF. CDR3 coding DNA: TGTGCCAGCAGAACCGGGACAGGGAATGGCTACACCTTC.